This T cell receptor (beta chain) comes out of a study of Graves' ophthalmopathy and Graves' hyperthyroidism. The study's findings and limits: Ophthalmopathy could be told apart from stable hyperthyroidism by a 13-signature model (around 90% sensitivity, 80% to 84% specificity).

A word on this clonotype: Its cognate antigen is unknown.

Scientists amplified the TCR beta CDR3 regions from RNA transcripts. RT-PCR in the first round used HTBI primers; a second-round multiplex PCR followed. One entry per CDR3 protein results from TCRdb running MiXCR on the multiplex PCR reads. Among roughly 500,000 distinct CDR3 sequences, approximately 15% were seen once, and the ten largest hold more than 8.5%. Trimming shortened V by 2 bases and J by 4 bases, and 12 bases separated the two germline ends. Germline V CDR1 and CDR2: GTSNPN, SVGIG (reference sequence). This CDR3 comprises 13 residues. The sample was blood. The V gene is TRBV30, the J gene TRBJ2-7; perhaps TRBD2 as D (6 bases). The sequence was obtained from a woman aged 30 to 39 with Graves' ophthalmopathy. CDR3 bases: TGTGCCTGGAGTTCGGGGGAACGGTACGAGCAGTACTTC. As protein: CAWSSGERYEQYF.